This T cell receptor (beta chain) was recovered during a study of blood T cell repertoires in COVID-19 (dated by TCRdb to about 2020). Regarding the study in general: Samples covering the acute and convalescent phases of COVID-19 were provided by collaborators in the United States, Italy and Spain. The material from the prospective study consisted of cDNA or gDNA derived from T cells, B-cell-depleted T cells, or PBMCs. Subjects who had been exposed to COVID-19, were actively infected with it, or had recovered from it provided the deeply sampled blood TCRbeta repertoires that made up the dataset. The repertoires were released in a freely available public database intended as a resource for research on the immune response to SARS-CoV-2. Samples were obtained from the ongoing ImmuneRACE study (first 160 participants) and from about 1,300 subjects provided by 6 global collaborators. Nearly every sample came with metadata listing a de-identified subject ID, COVID-19 status, age in years and sex. Where available, HLA class I and class II types were obtained from metadata supplied by the sample provider rather than from assay-based typing.

Whole blood was collected in K2EDTA tubes by collaborating institutions according to the institutions' own protocols. For TCRbeta analysis, collaborators shipped samples as frozen whole blood, isolated PBMCs, or DNA extracted from either of those sample types. V and J are truncated by 4 bases and 4 bases respectively, leaving an intervening sequence of 11 bases. The CDR3 holds 13 amino acids from the cysteine to the phenylalanine. Of all the DNA, just the CDR3 is kept, 39 bases in frame from base 1. CDR1 and CDR2 are drawn from the germline V gene (reference sequence): SGHNT, YYREEE. Results and caveats for the whole study, not just this receptor: Clinical and demographic metadata were provided uncurated, with the amount varying by source and participant.

In the case of this clone: The antigen it recognizes is unknown. No base quality values were provided; no much bigger clone lies one nucleotide off.

TCRbeta CDR3 regions were amplified from genomic DNA by means of the immunoSEQ Assay, a bias-controlled multiplex PCR. In the source study's methods: Within the assay, amplification of reference gene primers was used to estimate how many nucleated cells each sample contained. To quantify the absolute abundance of each unique TCRbeta CDR3 rearrangement, sequence reads were collapsed and filtered. For each sample, productive Simpson clonality was calculated as the square root of Simpson's diversity index over productive rearrangements. The table comes from immuneACCESS by way of TCRdb, which keeps in-frame sequences with V and J called. Part of the clones is missing from these tables; in studies checked, under half for an unresolved V gene and the rest for unknown reasons. V and J calls and clone size are given by that table; D and trimming were obtained from the DNA. This sample holds approximately 300,000 clones; around 80% were observed only once. In total, the top ten clones hold roughly 1.1% of the sample.

This TCR came from a woman aged 45-65 years with acute or convalescent COVID-19. The chain employs TRBV5-4 and TRBJ1-2; TRBD1 is possibly the D segment (6 matching bases). The source material was peripheral blood. For the CDR3, the sequence is CASSRTEGYGYTF. The nucleotide sequence is given as TGTGCCAGCAGCAGGACAGAAGGCTATGGCTACACCTTC.